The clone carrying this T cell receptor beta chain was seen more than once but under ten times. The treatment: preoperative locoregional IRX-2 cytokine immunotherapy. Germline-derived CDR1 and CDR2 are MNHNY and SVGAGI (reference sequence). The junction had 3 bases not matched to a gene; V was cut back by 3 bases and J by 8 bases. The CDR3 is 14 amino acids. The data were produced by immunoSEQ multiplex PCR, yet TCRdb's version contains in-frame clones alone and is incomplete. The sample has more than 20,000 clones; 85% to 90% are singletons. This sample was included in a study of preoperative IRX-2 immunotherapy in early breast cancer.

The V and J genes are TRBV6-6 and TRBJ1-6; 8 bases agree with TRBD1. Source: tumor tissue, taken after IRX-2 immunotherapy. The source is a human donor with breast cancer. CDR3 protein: CASSYGTGYSPLHF. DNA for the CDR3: TGTGCCAGCAGTTATGGGACAGGATATTCACCCCTCCACTTT.